Below are 2 T cell receptor beta chains sequenced from a single sample in a study of blood T cell repertoires in COVID-19. Only in-frame clones appear in the TCRdb table, and some are missing; sequencing was by immunoSEQ multiplex PCR. The sample includes 150,000 to 200,000 clones, approximately 80% seen only once; the top ten take around 7.9%. Sequenced input: peripheral blood. All receptors derive from a woman aged 50 to 65 with active or convalescent COVID-19.

The rearrangement joins TRBV3-1 (or the pseudogene TRBV3-2) to TRBJ1-2; D is unresolved. Trimming pared 0 bases from V and 6 bases from J, leaving 14 bases between. CDR1 LGHDT and CDR2 YNNKEL come from the germline V gene (reference sequence). The CDR3 contains 15 residues. CDR3 loop: CASSQDFTADDGYTF. The CDR3 DNA is TGTGCCAGCAGCCAAGATTTTACAGCCGATGATGGCTACACCTTC.

The count of this clone is one. J is TRBJ2-1 and V is TRBV9, with TRBD2 identical over 7 bases. Germline V gene lookup returns CDR1 SGDLS and CDR2 YYNGEE. The length of the CDR3 is 16 residues. Trimming removed 0 bases from V and 0 bases from J; junction bases left unmatched: 3. For the CDR3, the DNA is TGTGCCAGCAGCGTAGAAGCGGGATTCTCCTACAATGAGCAGTTCTTC. It encodes CASSVEAGFSYNEQFF.